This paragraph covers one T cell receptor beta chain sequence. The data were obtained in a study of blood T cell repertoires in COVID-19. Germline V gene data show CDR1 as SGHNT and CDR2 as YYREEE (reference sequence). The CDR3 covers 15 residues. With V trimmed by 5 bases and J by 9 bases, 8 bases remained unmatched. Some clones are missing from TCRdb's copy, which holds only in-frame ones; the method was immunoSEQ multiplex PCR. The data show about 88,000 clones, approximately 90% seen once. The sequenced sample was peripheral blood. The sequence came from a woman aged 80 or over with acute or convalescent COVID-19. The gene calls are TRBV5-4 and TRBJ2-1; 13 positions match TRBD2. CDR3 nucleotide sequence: TGTGCCAGCAGTTATACTAGCGGGAGGGCCCCTGAGCAGTTCTTC. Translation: CASSYTSGRAPEQFF. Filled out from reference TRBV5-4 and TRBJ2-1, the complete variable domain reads ETGVTQSPTHLIKTRGQQVTLRCSSQSGHNTVSWYQQALGQGPQFIFQYYREEENGRGNFPPRFSGLQFPNYSSELNVNALELDDSALYLCASSYTSGRAPEQFFGPGTRLTVL.